The next 9 T cell receptor beta chains were all read from a single sample in a study of T cell responses to AZD1222 COVID-19 vaccine listed by TCRdb under 2021. According to the study, the label for this sample's time point signals: baseline before first vaccination. The library was produced with the immunoSEQ multiplex PCR assay. As stored in TCRdb, this immuneACCESS dataset retains in-frame rearrangements with V and J assigned. A fraction of the clones does not appear; measured against another copy, unresolved V genes explain less than half of the discrepancy, and the remainder lacks a known reason. The sample yields over 65,000 clones; 85% to 90% were counted once. Jointly, the top ten make up approximately 7% of the sample. The sample consisted of peripheral blood, taken on day 0 of AZD1222 vaccination. These receptors came from an adult in good health.

CDR3 sequence reads: CASGKETVTDTQYF. The CDR3 coding sequence is TGTGCCAGCGGGAAGGAGACGGTCACAGATACGCAGTATTTT. This chain connects TRBV6-5 to TRBJ2-3; unclear D gene. CDR3 length: 14 amino acids. Between the trimmed V and J ends, which lost 8 bases and 2 bases, there was a span of 14 bases. Germline V lookup: CDR1 MNHEY, CDR2 SVGAGI.

V and J are TRBV28 and TRBJ2-3, with TRBD1 identical over 7 bases. The germline gives CDR1 MDHEN, CDR2 SYDVKM. The CDR3 has 17 residues. J was trimmed by 1 base and V by 6 bases; bases with no gene match: 13. The CDR3 nucleotides are TGTGCCAGCAGATCTTTAACAGGGGCCAAGCGCACAGATACGCAGTATTTT. Its translation is CASRSLTGAKRTDTQYF.

This clone occurred once. The rearrangement joins TRBV18 to TRBJ1-1, with TRBD1 matching over 10 bases. The CDR3 extends over 16 amino acids. Looked up from germline, CDR1 is KGHSH and CDR2 is LQKENI. Trimming removed 0 bases from V and 5 bases from J; junction bases left unmatched: 6. CDR3 sequence (DNA): TGTGCCAGCTCACCACCCAACGACAGGGGGCAAACTGAAGCTTTCTTT. Its translation: CASSPPNDRGQTEAFF.

The V and J genes are TRBV5-1 and TRBJ2-5; 7 bases agree with TRBD2. This CDR3 is 14 amino acids long. The V gene's germline CDR1 is SGHRS and CDR2 YFSETQ. V shed 4 bases and J 1 base; nucleotides not matched to a gene: 4. CDR3 in DNA: TGCGCCAGCAGCCCTAGGACTAGCCAAGAGACCCAGTACTTC. Its translation is CASSPRTSQETQYF.

The chain recombines TRBV18 with TRBJ1-5, with D maybe TRBD1 (6 bases). CDR3 size: 13 residues. Germline loops: CDR1 KGHSH, CDR2 LQKENI. The V end was cut by 5 bases, the J end by 5 bases, with 10 bases between. The CDR3, as DNA: TGTGCCAGCTCAAACCACAGGGATCAGCCCCAGCATTTT. It yields the protein CASSNHRDQPQHF.

This rearrangement joins TRBV27 to TRBJ2-5, with 7 bases identical to TRBD1. Germline V lookup: CDR1 MNHEY, CDR2 SMNVEV (reference sequence). The ends lost 5 bases at V and 4 bases at J; junction bases unmatched: 7. This CDR3 contains 14 residues. The CDR3 loop is CASSGYRGPETQYF. Written as DNA, the CDR3 is TGTGCCAGCAGTGGATACAGGGGCCCAGAGACCCAGTACTTC.

This clone has just one count. The rearrangement joins TRBV6-4 to TRBJ2-3; D gene uncertain. The CDR3 loop spans 14 amino acids. The V end lost 4 bases, the J end lost 1 base, and 9 bases lay between the germline ends. Germline assignment: CDR1 MRHNA and CDR2 SNTAGT. CDR3 sequence: CASSVGWGTDTQYF. The CDR3 coding sequence is TGTGCCAGCAGTGTAGGCTGGGGCACAGATACGCAGTATTTT.

This chain's CDR3 is CASSYYERLRGTDTQYF. The CDR3 DNA sequence: TGTGCCAGCAGTTACTATGAGCGCCTTCGGGGCACAGATACGCAGTATTTT. The chain carries TRBV6-2 or TRBV6-3 and TRBJ2-3; D not certain. The V gene's germline CDR1 is MNHEY and CDR2 SVGEGT. V was pared by 1 base and J by 1 base, with 15 bases between. The CDR3 has 17 residues.

This clone has only one observation. This sequence joins TRBV9 and TRBJ1-2, with D possibly matching TRBD1 (5 bases). V lost 3 bases and J lost 7, with 19 bases in between. From germline, CDR1 is SGDLS and CDR2 YYNGEE. This CDR3 has 15 amino acids. DNA for the CDR3: TGTGCCAGCAGCGGACCCGATTGGGGGTCTGGTGGCTACACCTTC. Translated, it gives CASSGPDWGSGGYTF.